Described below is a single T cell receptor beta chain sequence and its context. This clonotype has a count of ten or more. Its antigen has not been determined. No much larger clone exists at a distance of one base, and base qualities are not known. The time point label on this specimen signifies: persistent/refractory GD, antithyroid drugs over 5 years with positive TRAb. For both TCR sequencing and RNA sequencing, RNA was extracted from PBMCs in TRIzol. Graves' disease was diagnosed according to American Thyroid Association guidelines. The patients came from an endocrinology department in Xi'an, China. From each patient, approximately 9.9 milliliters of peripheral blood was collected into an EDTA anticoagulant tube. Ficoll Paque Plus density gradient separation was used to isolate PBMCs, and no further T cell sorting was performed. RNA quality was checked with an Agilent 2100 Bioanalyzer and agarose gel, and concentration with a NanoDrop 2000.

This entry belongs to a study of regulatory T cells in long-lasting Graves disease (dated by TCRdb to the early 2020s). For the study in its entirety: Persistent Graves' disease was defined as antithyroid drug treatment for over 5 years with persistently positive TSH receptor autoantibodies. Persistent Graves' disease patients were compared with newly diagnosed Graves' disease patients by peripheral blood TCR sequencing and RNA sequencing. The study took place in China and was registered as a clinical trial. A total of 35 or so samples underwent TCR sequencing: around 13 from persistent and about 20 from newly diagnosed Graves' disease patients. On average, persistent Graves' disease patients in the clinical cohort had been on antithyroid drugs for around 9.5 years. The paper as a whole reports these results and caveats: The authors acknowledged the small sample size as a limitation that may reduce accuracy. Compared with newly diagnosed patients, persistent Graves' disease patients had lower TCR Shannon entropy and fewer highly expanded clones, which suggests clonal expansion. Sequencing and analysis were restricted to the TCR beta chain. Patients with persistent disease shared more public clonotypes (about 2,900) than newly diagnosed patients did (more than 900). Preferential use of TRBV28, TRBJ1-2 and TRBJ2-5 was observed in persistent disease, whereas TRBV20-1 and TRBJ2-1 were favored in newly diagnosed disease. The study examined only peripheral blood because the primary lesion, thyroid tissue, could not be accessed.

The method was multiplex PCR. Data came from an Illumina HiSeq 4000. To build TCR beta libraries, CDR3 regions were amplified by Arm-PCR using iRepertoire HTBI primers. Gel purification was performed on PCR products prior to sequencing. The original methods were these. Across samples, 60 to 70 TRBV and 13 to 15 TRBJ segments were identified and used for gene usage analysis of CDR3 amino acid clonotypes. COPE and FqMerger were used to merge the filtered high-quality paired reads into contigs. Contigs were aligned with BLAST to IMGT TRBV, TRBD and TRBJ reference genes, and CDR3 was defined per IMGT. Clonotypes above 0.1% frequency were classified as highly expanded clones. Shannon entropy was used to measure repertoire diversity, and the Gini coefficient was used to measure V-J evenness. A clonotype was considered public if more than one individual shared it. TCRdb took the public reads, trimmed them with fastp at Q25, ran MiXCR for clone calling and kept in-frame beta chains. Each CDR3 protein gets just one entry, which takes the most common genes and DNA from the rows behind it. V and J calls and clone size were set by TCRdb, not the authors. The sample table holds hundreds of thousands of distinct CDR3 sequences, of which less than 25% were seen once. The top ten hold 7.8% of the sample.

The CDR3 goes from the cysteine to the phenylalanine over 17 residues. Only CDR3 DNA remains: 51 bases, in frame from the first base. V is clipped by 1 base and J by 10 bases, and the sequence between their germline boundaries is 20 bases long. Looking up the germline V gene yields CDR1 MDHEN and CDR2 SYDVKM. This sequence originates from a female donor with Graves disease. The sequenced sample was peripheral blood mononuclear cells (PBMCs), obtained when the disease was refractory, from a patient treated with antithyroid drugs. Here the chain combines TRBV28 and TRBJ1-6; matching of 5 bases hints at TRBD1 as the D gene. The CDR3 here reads CASSLLWAARERSPLHF. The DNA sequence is TGTGCCAGCAGTTTATTATGGGCGGCCAGGGAAAGGTCACCCCTCCACTTT.